Each of the 13 T cell receptor beta chains below was sequenced from the same sample in a study of T cells in narcolepsy. Sequencing was performed with immunoSEQ multiplex PCR; in TCRdb, only in-frame clones are kept and a portion is missing. The sample consists of approximately 8,100 clones, around two thirds of them appearing once. The sample taken for sequencing was CD45RA- memory CD8+ T cells from PBMCs. These receptors originate from a human donor with narcolepsy.

This clone was found a few times. The rearrangement links TRBV6-6 to TRBJ2-5; D is undetermined. V dropped 0 bases and J dropped 5 bases, with 10 bases sitting between them. Germline V gene data show CDR1 as MNHNY and CDR2 as SVGAGI (reference sequence). The CDR3 spans 14 residues. CDR3 amino acids: CASSYSNDVETQYF. The DNA of the CDR3 is TGTGCCAGCAGTTACTCGAATGATGTGGAGACCCAGTACTTC.

This clone was detected only a few times. J is TRBJ1-1 and V is TRBV14; 8 bases are a match to TRBD1. The V gene's germline CDR1 is SGHDN and CDR2 FVKESK. The CDR3 contains 17 residues. J gave up 3 bases and V 4 bases, and 13 bases lay outside the gene matches. The CDR3 nucleotides read TGTGCCAGCAGCCGAAAGAGCGGACAGGGAACACACACTGAAGCTTTCTTT. Protein: CASSRKSGQGTHTEAFF.

This clone has more than one count but fewer than ten. The rearrangement links TRBV7-6 to TRBJ2-1; D call uncertain. Germline-derived CDR1 and CDR2 are SGHVS and FNYEAQ. With 6 bases removed from V and 13 bases from J, the gap between germline ends came to 28 bases. The length of the CDR3 is 16 residues. CDR3 DNA sequence: TGTGCCAGCAGTCACGTGGTCAGCTTTCTAAACGGTAACCAGTTCTTC. This encodes CASSHVVSFLNGNQFF.

About this clone: This likely reflects a read error, since a far larger clone is one base away. This sample also contains other DNA sequences that code for the same CDR3. The V and J genes are TRBV6-5 and TRBJ2-2, with D uncertain. The germline V gene encodes CDR1 MNHEY and CDR2 SVGAGI. V lost 2 bases and J 6 bases, leaving 10 bases between the germline ends. The CDR3 spans 14 residues. The CDR3 here is CASSYGAVSGELFF. Written as DNA, the CDR3 is TGTGCCAGCAGTTACGGCGCCGTATCCGGGGAGCTGTTTTTT.

The CDR3 reads CASSPRVVGELFF. DNA for the CDR3: TGTGCCAGCAGTCCCAGGGTAGTCGGGGAGCTGTTTTTT. The chain links TRBV27 to TRBJ2-2; tentative D call: TRBD1 (5 bases). The germline V gene has CDR1 MNHEY and CDR2 SMNVEV (reference sequence). The CDR3 has 13 residues. V lost 5 bases and J 7 bases, leaving 11 bases between the germline ends.

A note on this clone: Within the sample, other DNA sequences also encode this same CDR3. V and J are TRBV6-5 and TRBJ2-7; 10 positions match TRBD1. Germline assignment: CDR1 MNHEY and CDR2 SVGAGI. There are 13 residues in the CDR3. The junction had 4 bases not matched to a gene; V was cut back by 5 bases and J by 6 bases. CDR3 in amino acids: CASSEGDRGEQYF. The CDR3 coding sequence is TGTGCCAGCAGTGAAGGGGACAGGGGCGAGCAGTACTTC.

The chain is built from TRBV5-5 and TRBJ1-4; a possible D gene is TRBD1 (6 bases). The V gene's germline CDR1 is SGHKS and CDR2 YYEKEE (reference sequence). This CDR3 region has 14 residues. Trimming stripped 4 bases from V and 6 bases from J, with 13 bases between. The CDR3 here is CASSIDQGYEKLFF. CDR3 sequence (DNA): TGTGCCAGCAGCATAGACCAGGGGTATGAAAAACTGTTTTTT.

Only one count was recorded for this clone. This sequence joins TRBV27 and TRBJ2-1; 7 bases are shared with TRBD2. From germline, CDR1 is MNHEY and CDR2 SMNVEV (reference sequence). The CDR3 contains 17 residues. The V segment lost 4 bases and the J segment 5 bases; nucleotides outside the gene matches: 14. The CDR3 sequence: CASSSVLASVLDNEQFF. The DNA of the CDR3 is TGTGCCAGCAGTTCCGTACTAGCGAGCGTCCTCGACAATGAGCAGTTCTTC.

The chain joins TRBV27 to TRBJ2-1; the D is unclear. V was clipped by 8 bases and J by 9 bases, with 23 bases between them. This CDR3 spans 15 amino acids. CDR1 is MNHEY, CDR2 SMNVEV, per germline (reference sequence). CDR3 in DNA: TGTGCCAGCTCAAGCAATGGGGATGGGCGCGGTGAGCAGTTCTTC. This translates into CASSSNGDGRGEQFF.

The J gene is TRBJ1-1, the V gene TRBV28; 7 nucleotides line up with TRBD1. In germline, CDR1 is MDHEN, CDR2 SYDVKM. This CDR3 region has 15 residues. The V gene end was trimmed by 4 bases and the J gene end by 1 base; junction bases not matched to a gene: 6. Here the CDR3 reads CASSYLGGRNTEAFF. The CDR3 region has the DNA TGTGCCAGCAGTTATTTAGGGGGCAGGAACACTGAAGCTTTCTTT.

The chain combines TRBV29-1 with TRBJ1-2; 10 nucleotides line up with TRBD1. The V and J ends lost 4 bases and 7 bases, in that order; junction bases with no gene match: 12. CDR1 is SQVTM, CDR2 ANQGSEA, per germline. The CDR3 covers 15 residues. The CDR3 region is CSVVARDRGVSGYTF. In DNA form, the CDR3 reads TGCAGCGTTGTCGCCCGGGACAGGGGAGTGAGTGGCTACACCTTC.

V gene TRBV6-6 combines with J gene TRBJ1-1; TRBD1 might be the D (5 bases). Trimming left V 8 bases short and J 5 bases short, with 21 bases between. The CDR3 totals 15 residues. Germline V CDR1 and CDR2: MNHNY, SVGAGI (reference sequence). The CDR3 loop is CASAAGRGVSTEAFF. For the CDR3, the DNA is TGTGCCAGCGCGGCAGGTAGAGGGGTTTCTACTGAAGCTTTCTTT.

This clone was counted a few times. The chain carries TRBV9 and TRBJ2-7; either TRBD1 or TRBD2 may supply D (6 bases each). CDR1 SGDLS and CDR2 YYNGEE come from the germline V gene. Trimming removed 4 bases at V and 0 bases at J, with 23 bases between. CDR3 length: 18 amino acids. The CDR3 region has the DNA TGTGCCAGCAGCTCTAGGGGGATAGGGGGGCCTAACTCCTACGAGCAGTACTTC. Translation gives CASSSRGIGGPNSYEQYF.